The T cell receptor (beta chain) described here comes from a study of radiotherapy plus CTLA-4 blockade in lung cancer. TCRdb keeps only in-frame clones here, not all; method: immunoSEQ multiplex PCR. The table records about 90,000 clones, around 83% of them present only once. CDR1 SQVTM and CDR2 ANQGSEA come from the germline V gene. V lost 8 bases, J lost 10 bases, and 17 bases stayed unmatched. The CDR3 runs to 14 residues. Sample: peripheral blood, taken from a patient treated with radiotherapy plus ipilimumab. This receptor was identified in a human donor with non-small cell lung cancer that progressed on radiotherapy plus ipilimumab. The rearrangement links TRBV29-1 to TRBJ1-1, with 9 positions matching TRBD1. The CDR3 coding sequence is TGCAGCATTGGGGATCCGGGACAGGGACTTCTAGCTTTCTTT. Its protein is CSIGDPGQGLLAFF.